The 32 T cell receptor beta chains presented below share a single source sample, sequenced in a study of T-cell reconstitution after alpha-beta-depleted transplantation in children. This sample's TCRbeta library carried unique molecular identifier barcodes. TCRdb itself ran the PCR reads through MiXCR, one entry per CDR3 protein. This sample has 500,000 to 600,000 distinct CDR3 sequences; 27% occur once, and the top ten carry less than 40%. The starting material was PBMCs, obtained before TCRalphabeta/CD19-depleted stem cell transplant. The origin of the receptors is a boy younger than two with Wiskott-Aldrich syndrome, due to receive a stem cell transplant.

This clonotype was detected a few times. The chain has TRBV2 and TRBJ2-3; D might be TRBD1 (5 bases). CDR3 length equals 12 residues. CDR1 is SNHLY and CDR2 is FYNNEI in the germline V gene. V was clipped by 3 bases and J by 8 bases, with 9 bases between them. The CDR3 DNA follows: TGTGCCAGCAGTGAGGGGCCTGGTACGCAGTATTTT. Its protein is CASSEGPGTQYF.

The chain has TRBV27 and TRBJ2-2; 9 bases align to TRBD2. Germline trimming cut 2 bases from V and 5 bases from J; bases unmatched to any gene: 3. There are 15 residues in the CDR3. The germline V gene has CDR1 MNHEY and CDR2 SMNVEV (reference sequence). Here the CDR3 reads CASSLKLAGTGELFF. The CDR3 bases are TGTGCCAGCAGTTTAAAGCTAGCGGGAACCGGGGAGCTGTTTTTT.

This clonotype was observed a few times. The chain links TRBV3-1 to TRBJ2-7, with 12 positions matching TRBD2. CDR3 size: 19 residues. The J segment lost 7 bases and the V segment lost 1 base, leaving 17 bases of the junction unmatched. In germline, CDR1 is LGHDT, CDR2 YNNKEL (reference sequence). The CDR3 sequence is CASSQGWTSGMRWTGEQYF. The CDR3 bases are TGTGCCAGCAGCCAAGGATGGACTAGCGGGATGCGATGGACCGGGGAGCAGTACTTC.

This clonotype was counted between two and nine times. The rearrangement uses TRBV6-1 and TRBJ2-3; D possibly corresponds to TRBD2 (6 bases). Deletions cut 6 bases from V and 0 bases from J, with 13 bases between. CDR3 length: 15 amino acids. Germline assignment: CDR1 MNHNS and CDR2 SASEGT. CDR3 DNA: TGTGCCAGCAGCATGGGTAGCGGTAGCACAGATACGCAGTATTTT. Translated, it gives CASSMGSGSTDTQYF.

The CDR3 spells CASSPRSNRSYEQYF. Here the CDR3 DNA reads TGTGCCAGCTCACCACGATCCAACAGATCCTACGAGCAGTACTTC. V is TRBV18 and J is TRBJ2-7; D remains unclear. The CDR3 has 15 residues. Germline-derived CDR1 and CDR2 are KGHSH and LQKENI. The germline V and J ends were trimmed by 1 base and 1 base, with 11 bases remaining between them.

The rearrangement uses TRBV7-3 and TRBJ1-1; D is uncertain. The V gene's germline CDR1 is SGHTA and CDR2 FQGTGA. The V end was cut by 5 bases, the J end by 7 bases, with 8 bases between. This CDR3 is built from 11 residues. CDR3 amino acids: CASSAGNEAFF. The CDR3 DNA reads as TGTGCCAGCAGCGCCGGGAATGAAGCTTTCTTT.

The chain has TRBV7-2 and TRBJ2-5; no reliable D call. The CDR3 contains 13 residues. The germline V gene has CDR1 SGHTA and CDR2 FQGNSA. V lost 0 bases to trimming and J lost 7 bases, with 9 bases between them. The CDR3 nucleotides read TGTGCCAGCAGCTTAGCTAGGGCGTTGACCCAGTACTTC. The encoded protein is CASSLARALTQYF.

The chain has TRBV29-1 and TRBJ2-1; D is undetermined. The V and J ends lost 7 bases and 2 bases respectively, with 15 bases between them. CDR3 length equals 14 residues. Germline values: CDR1 SQVTM, CDR2 ANQGSEA. The CDR3 DNA sequence: TGCAGCGGGACCGGGTCCCCGGCCTACAATGAGCAGTTCTTC. Residues: CSGTGSPAYNEQFF.

The chain carries TRBV6-5 and TRBJ1-1, with D unresolved. This CDR3 spans 13 amino acids. In germline, CDR1 is MNHEY, CDR2 SVGAGI. The V end lost 3 bases, the J end lost 4 bases, and 9 bases lay between the germline ends. Written as DNA, the CDR3 is TGTGCCAGCAGTTATCTGATAACCACTGAAGCTTTCTTT. Translating it yields CASSYLITTEAFF.

The chain's CDR3 is CASSRTGLSTEAFF. Written as DNA, the CDR3 is TGCGCCAGCAGCCGGACAGGGTTGAGCACTGAAGCTTTCTTT. This chain connects TRBV5-1 to TRBJ1-1, with 8 nucleotides matching TRBD1. The germline gives CDR1 SGHRS, CDR2 YFSETQ. V was pared by 4 bases and J by 4 bases, with 6 bases of the junction left unmatched. The length of the CDR3 is 14 residues.

This clonotype was seen ten or more times. The V call is TRBV6-5, the J call TRBJ1-2; D remains ambiguous. CDR1 is MNHEY and CDR2 is SVGAGI in the germline V gene. This CDR3 is built from 14 residues. Trimming stripped 0 bases from V and 2 bases from J, with 7 bases between. Here the CDR3 DNA reads TGTGCCAGCAGTTACTCGAGGGTGAACTATGGCTACACCTTC. It encodes CASSYSRVNYGYTF.

This clonotype was found a few times. The chain links TRBV20-1 to TRBJ1-4; D remains unclear. The CDR3 is 13 amino acids. The V gene's germline CDR1 is DFQATT and CDR2 SNEGSKA (reference sequence). CDR3: CSAVGKTNEKLFF. CDR3 bases: TGCAGCGCCGTAGGGAAAACTAATGAAAAACTGTTTTTT.

The rearrangement joins TRBV28 to TRBJ2-1, with 9 bases matching TRBD1. V dropped 11 bases and J dropped 3; count of bases not matched to a gene: 8. CDR1 is MDHEN, CDR2 SYDVKM, per germline. The CDR3 runs to 14 residues. The CDR3 protein is CASDRDRDYNEQFF. CDR3 DNA sequence: TGTGCCTCTGACCGGGACAGGGACTACAATGAGCAGTTCTTC.

The V and J genes are TRBV7-2 and TRBJ2-5; 12 positions match TRBD2. V lost 4 bases to trimming and J lost 2 bases; unmatched junction nucleotides: 5. The CDR3 totals 16 residues. Looked up from germline, CDR1 is SGHTA and CDR2 is FQGNSA. In nucleotides, the CDR3 is TGTGCCAGCAGCTCGAGGACTAGCGGGATTCAAGAGACCCAGTACTTC. This encodes CASSSRTSGIQETQYF.

This clonotype was picked up one time. This chain links TRBV5-5 with TRBJ2-1; TRBD2 is a possible D gene (6 bases). Germline CDR1 reads SGHKS; CDR2 reads YYEKEE (reference sequence). CDR3 size: 15 residues. V lost 4 bases to trimming and J lost 7 bases, with 18 bases between them. DNA of the CDR3: TGTGCCAGCAGCACATTAGCGGCACAGAGGAATGAGCAGTTCTTC. Protein sequence: CASSTLAAQRNEQFF. Using reference TRBV5-5 and TRBJ2-1 for the parts outside the CDR3, the full variable domain is DAGVTQSPTHLIKTRGQQVTLRCSPISGHKSVSWYQQVLGQGPQFIFQYYEKEERGRGNFPDRFSARQFPNYSSELNVNALLLGDSALYLCASSTLAAQRNEQFFGPGTRLTVL.

This chain uses TRBV28 with TRBJ2-3, with 7 nucleotides matching TRBD2. After removal of 3 bases from V and 3 bases from J, the junction contained 9 bases not matched to a gene. There are 16 residues in the CDR3. CDR1 is MDHEN and CDR2 is SYDVKM in the germline V gene. The CDR3, as DNA: TGTGCCAGCAGTTTTTTTGCGGGAGAGGGTACAGATACGCAGTATTTT. It encodes CASSFFAGEGTDTQYF.

This clonotype was recorded a few times. The rearrangement joins TRBV5-5 to TRBJ2-7; the D gene is possibly TRBD2 (5 bases). Germline CDR1 SGHKS, CDR2 YYEKEE (reference sequence). The CDR3 is 15 residues long. V dropped 4 bases and J dropped 0 bases, with 14 bases sitting between them. In DNA form, the CDR3 reads TGTGCCAGCAGCCGGACGGTGGACTCCTCCTACGAGCAGTACTTC. As protein: CASSRTVDSSYEQYF.

This rearrangement joins TRBV20-1 to TRBJ1-5, with TRBD1 matching over 9 bases. CDR1 and CDR2 from the germline V gene are DFQATT and SNEGSKA (reference sequence). The CDR3 has 16 residues. Trimming took 3 bases from V and 1 from J; bases not matched to a gene: 7. DNA of the CDR3: TGCAGTGCTAGTAACCCGGGACAGGGAAGCAATCAGCCCCAGCATTTT. This codes for CSASNPGQGSNQPQHF.

This clonotype was detected only a few times. The genes are TRBV5-1 and TRBJ2-7, with D perhaps assigned TRBD1 or TRBD2 (5 bases each). CDR1 SGHRS and CDR2 YFSETQ come from the germline V gene. CDR3 length equals 15 residues. V dropped 0 bases and J dropped 2 bases, with 12 bases sitting between them. CDR3 nucleotides: TGCGCCAGCAGCTTGGAGCCAGGGACGCCCTACGAGCAGTACTTC. Amino acid sequence: CASSLEPGTPYEQYF.

The genes are TRBV20-1 and TRBJ2-3; no clear D gene. V was clipped by 0 bases and J by 0 bases, with 16 bases between them. The CDR3 extends over 17 amino acids. Germline loops: CDR1 DFQATT, CDR2 SNEGSKA (reference sequence). In nucleotides, the CDR3 is TGCAGTGCTAGAGATACTTTTCCGGATCATAGCACAGATACGCAGTATTTT. Translating it yields CSARDTFPDHSTDTQYF.

The chain uses TRBV20-1 and TRBJ2-3, with D perhaps given as TRBD1 or TRBD2 (5 bases each). This CDR3 is built from 15 residues. Looked up from germline, CDR1 is DFQATT and CDR2 is SNEGSKA (reference sequence). Trimming stripped 3 bases from V and 1 base from J, with 14 bases between. Here the CDR3 reads CSASSGGEGTDTQYF. The DNA of the CDR3 is TGCAGTGCTAGTTCTGGGGGAGAGGGCACAGATACGCAGTATTTT.

The chain is built from TRBV12-3 or TRBV12-4 and TRBJ2-3; the match to TRBD2 covers 7 bases. With V trimmed by 10 bases and J by 1 base, 5 bases remained unmatched. This CDR3 comprises 13 residues. In nucleotides, the CDR3 is TGTGCCATCACTAGCGCCCGCACAGATACGCAGTATTTT. Encoded protein: CAITSARTDTQYF.

The chain carries TRBV12-3 or TRBV12-4 and TRBJ2-1; 7 nucleotides line up with TRBD2. The CDR3 contains 13 residues. Losses at the gene ends were 5 bases for V and 5 bases for J; bases not matched to a gene: 3. Here the CDR3 reads CASSRDYNNEQFF. The CDR3 nucleotides are TGTGCCAGCAGTCGGGACTATAACAATGAGCAGTTCTTC.

The V and J genes are TRBV5-1 and TRBJ2-2; 7 positions agree with TRBD2. The CDR3 runs 14 residues. V was clipped by 5 bases and J by 4 bases; unmatched bases: 5. Germline values: CDR1 SGHRS, CDR2 YFSETQ. CDR3 protein: CASRGGSGTGELFF. The CDR3 DNA reads as TGCGCCAGCAGAGGCGGGAGCGGCACCGGGGAGCTGTTTTTT.

This chain joins TRBV10-3 and TRBJ2-5; 11 nucleotides align to TRBD2. Germline CDR1 ENHRY, CDR2 SYGVKD. The CDR3 length is 17 residues. V was pared by 6 bases and J by 5 bases, with 14 bases of the junction left unmatched. The CDR3 sequence: CAIRDSGRANDGETQYF. CDR3 DNA: TGTGCCATCAGGGATAGCGGGAGGGCCAACGACGGGGAGACCCAGTACTTC.

The J gene is TRBJ1-5, the V gene TRBV27, with 7 nucleotides matching TRBD1. The V segment lost 5 bases and the J segment 4 bases; nucleotides outside the gene matches: 5. From germline, CDR1 is MNHEY and CDR2 SMNVEV (reference sequence). The CDR3 is 14 amino acids. The CDR3 sequence: CASSPQGWNQPQHF. The CDR3, as DNA: TGTGCCAGCAGTCCACAGGGGTGGAATCAGCCCCAGCATTTT.

This clonotype was seen a single time. V and J are TRBV20-1 and TRBJ1-5; D perhaps matches TRBD1 (5 bases). With 3 bases removed from V and 5 bases from J, the gap between germline ends came to 11 bases. The germline CDR1 and CDR2 sequences are DFQATT and SNEGSKA (reference sequence). The CDR3 has 13 amino acids. The CDR3 region has the DNA TGCAGTGCTAGGGGCCGGGGCTATCAGCCCCAGCATTTT. Protein sequence: CSARGRGYQPQHF.

This chain connects TRBV29-1 to TRBJ2-1; maybe TRBD2 (6 bases). CDR1 is SQVTM and CDR2 is ANQGSEA in the germline V gene. V was trimmed by 3 bases and J by 8 bases, leaving 8 bases between them. There are 11 residues in the CDR3. In DNA, the CDR3 is TGCAGCGTTGACTCGGGAGATGAGCAGTTCTTC. Protein sequence: CSVDSGDEQFF.

This clonotype was seen more than once but under ten times. The genes are TRBV30 and TRBJ1-1; D ambiguous. The CDR3 spans 13 residues. CDR1 and CDR2 from the germline V gene are GTSNPN and SVGIG (reference sequence). V dropped 5 bases and J dropped 3 bases, with 13 bases sitting between them. This CDR3 is CAWVQTGYTEAFF. The CDR3 region has the DNA TGTGCCTGGGTACAGACCGGCTACACTGAAGCTTTCTTT.

This rearrangement joins TRBV5-1 to TRBJ2-7; the match to TRBD1 covers 8 bases. Germline CDR1 SGHRS, CDR2 YFSETQ. V lost 0 bases to trimming and J lost 5 bases; unmatched junction nucleotides: 1. This CDR3 contains 13 residues. For the CDR3, the DNA is TGCGCCAGCAGCTTGGTGGGACAGGACGAGCAGTACTTC. Protein sequence: CASSLVGQDEQYF. The full variable domain, completed using reference TRBV5-1 and TRBJ2-7, is KAGVTQTPRYLIKTRGQQVTLSCSPISGHRSVSWYQQTPGQGLQFLFEYFSETQRNKGNFPGRFSGRQFSNSRSEMNVSTLELGDSALYLCASSLVGQDEQYFGPGTRLTVT.

The rearrangement links TRBV5-1 to TRBJ1-5; D may be TRBD1 (5 bases). CDR1 SGHRS and CDR2 YFSETQ come from the germline V gene. Between the trimmed V and J ends, which lost 4 bases and 3 bases, there was a span of 11 bases. The CDR3 is 14 amino acids. This CDR3 is CASSPGLTNQPQHF. CDR3 bases: TGCGCCAGCAGCCCGGGACTGACCAATCAGCCCCAGCATTTT.

This chain's CDR3 is CASSLGGQGSNEKLFF. The CDR3 coding sequence is TGCGCCAGCAGCTTGGGCGGGCAGGGATCTAATGAAAAACTGTTTTTT. The chain couples TRBV5-1 to TRBJ1-4; TRBD1 is a possible D gene (5 bases). V gave up 0 bases and J gave up 3 bases, with 12 bases separating them. From germline, CDR1 is SGHRS and CDR2 YFSETQ. This CDR3 has 16 amino acids.